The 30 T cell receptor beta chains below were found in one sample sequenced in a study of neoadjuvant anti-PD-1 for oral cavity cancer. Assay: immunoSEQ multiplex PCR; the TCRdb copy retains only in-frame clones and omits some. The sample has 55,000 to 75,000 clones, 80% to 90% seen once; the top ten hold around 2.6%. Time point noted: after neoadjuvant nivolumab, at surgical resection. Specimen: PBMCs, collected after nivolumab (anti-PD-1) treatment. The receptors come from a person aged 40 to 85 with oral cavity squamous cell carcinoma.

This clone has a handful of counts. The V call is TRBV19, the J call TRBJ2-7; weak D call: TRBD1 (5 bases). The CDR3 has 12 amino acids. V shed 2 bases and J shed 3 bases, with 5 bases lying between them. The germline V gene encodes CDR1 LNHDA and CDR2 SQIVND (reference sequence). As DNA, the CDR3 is TGTGCCAGTAGTATACAGGGCTACGAGCAGTACTTC. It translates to CASSIQGYEQYF.

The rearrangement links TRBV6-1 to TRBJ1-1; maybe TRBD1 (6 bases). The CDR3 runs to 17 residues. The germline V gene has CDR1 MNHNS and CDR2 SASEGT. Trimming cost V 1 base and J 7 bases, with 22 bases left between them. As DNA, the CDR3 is TGTGCCAGCAGTGAAGGGAGGGGCACAGGGACCCGCTTTGAAGCTTTCTTT. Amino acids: CASSEGRGTGTRFEAFF.

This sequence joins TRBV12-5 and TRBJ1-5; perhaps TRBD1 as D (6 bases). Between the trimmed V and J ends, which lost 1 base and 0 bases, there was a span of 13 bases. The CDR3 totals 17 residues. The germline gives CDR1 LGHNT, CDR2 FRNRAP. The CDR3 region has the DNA TGTGCTAGTGGTTTGGGCCAGGGGACTTATAGCAATCAGCCCCAGCATTTT. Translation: CASGLGQGTYSNQPQHF.

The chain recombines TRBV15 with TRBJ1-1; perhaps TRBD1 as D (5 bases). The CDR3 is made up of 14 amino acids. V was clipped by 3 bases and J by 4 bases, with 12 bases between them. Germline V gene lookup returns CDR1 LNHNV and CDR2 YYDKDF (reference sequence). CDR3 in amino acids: CATSSPSGGTEAFF. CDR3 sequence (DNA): TGTGCCACCAGCAGCCCTTCGGGGGGCACTGAAGCTTTCTTT.

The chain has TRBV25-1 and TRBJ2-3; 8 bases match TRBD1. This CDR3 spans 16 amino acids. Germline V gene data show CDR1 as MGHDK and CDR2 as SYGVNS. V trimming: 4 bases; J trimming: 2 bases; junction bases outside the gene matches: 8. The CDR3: CASSALDRGITDTQYF. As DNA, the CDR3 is TGTGCCAGCAGTGCCCTCGACAGGGGCATCACAGATACGCAGTATTTT.

This CDR3 is CASSYSRERADTQYF. The CDR3 DNA reads TGTGCCAGCAGTTACTCTCGGGAGCGGGCGGATACGCAGTATTTT. The chain recombines TRBV6-5 with TRBJ2-3; maybe TRBD2 (6 bases). The V gene lost 0 bases and the J gene lost 6 bases, with 13 bases spanning the gap. This CDR3 region has 15 residues. The germline gives CDR1 MNHEY, CDR2 SVGAGI.

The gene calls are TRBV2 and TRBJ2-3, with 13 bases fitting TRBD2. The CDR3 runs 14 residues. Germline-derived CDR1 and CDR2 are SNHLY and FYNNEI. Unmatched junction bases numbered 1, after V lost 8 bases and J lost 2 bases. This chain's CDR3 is CASGLAGATDTQYF. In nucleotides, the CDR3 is TGTGCCAGCGGACTAGCGGGGGCCACAGATACGCAGTATTTT. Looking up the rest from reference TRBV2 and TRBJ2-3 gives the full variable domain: EPEVTQTPSHQVTQMGQEVILRCVPISNHLYFYWYRQILGQKVEFLVSFYNNEISEKSEIFDDQFSVERPDGSNFTLKIRSTKLEDSAMYFCASGLAGATDTQYFGPGTRLTVL.

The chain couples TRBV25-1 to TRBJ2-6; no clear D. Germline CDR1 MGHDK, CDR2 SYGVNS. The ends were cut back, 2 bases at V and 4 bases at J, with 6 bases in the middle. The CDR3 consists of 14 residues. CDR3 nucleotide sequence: TGTGCCAGCAGTGAAGTCGCCGGGGCCAACGTCCTGACTTTC. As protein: CASSEVAGANVLTF.

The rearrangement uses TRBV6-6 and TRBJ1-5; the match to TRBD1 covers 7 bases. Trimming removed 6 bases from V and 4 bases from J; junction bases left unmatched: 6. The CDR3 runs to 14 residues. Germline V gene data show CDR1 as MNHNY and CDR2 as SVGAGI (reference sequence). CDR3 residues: CASRIGDRNQPQHF. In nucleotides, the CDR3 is TGTGCCAGCAGAATAGGGGACAGAAATCAGCCCCAGCATTTT.

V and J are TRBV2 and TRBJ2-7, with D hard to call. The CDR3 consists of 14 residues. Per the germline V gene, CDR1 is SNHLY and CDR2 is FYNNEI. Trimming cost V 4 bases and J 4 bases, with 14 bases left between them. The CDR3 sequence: CASSVRVGPYEQYF. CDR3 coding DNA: TGTGCCAGCAGTGTTAGGGTTGGACCGTACGAGCAGTACTTC.

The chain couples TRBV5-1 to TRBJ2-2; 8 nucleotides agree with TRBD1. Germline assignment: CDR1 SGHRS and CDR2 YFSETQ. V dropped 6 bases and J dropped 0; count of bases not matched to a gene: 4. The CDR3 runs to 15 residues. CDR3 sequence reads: CASTMTGANTGELFF. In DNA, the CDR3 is TGCGCCAGCACGATGACAGGGGCGAACACCGGGGAGCTGTTTTTT. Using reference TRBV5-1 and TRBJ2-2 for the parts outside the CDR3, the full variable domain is KAGVTQTPRYLIKTRGQQVTLSCSPISGHRSVSWYQQTPGQGLQFLFEYFSETQRNKGNFPGRFSGRQFSNSRSEMNVSTLELGDSALYLCASTMTGANTGELFFGEGSRLTVL.

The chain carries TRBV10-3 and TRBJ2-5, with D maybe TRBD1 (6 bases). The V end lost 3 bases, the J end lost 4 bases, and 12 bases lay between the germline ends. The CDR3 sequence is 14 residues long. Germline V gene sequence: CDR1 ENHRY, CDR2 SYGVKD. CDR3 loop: CAISDSKQGETQYF. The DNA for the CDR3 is TGTGCCATCAGTGACTCGAAACAGGGAGAGACCCAGTACTTC.

DNA for the CDR3: TGCGCCAGCAGCCGGCCTTGGACAGGGCGCGCGAGGGGCTACACCTTC. It codes for CASSRPWTGRARGYTF. This rearrangement joins TRBV4-1 to TRBJ1-2; 8 positions match TRBD1. The CDR3 spans 16 residues. Germline V gene sequence: CDR1 MGHRA, CDR2 YSYEKL. The V and J ends lost 4 bases and 8 bases, in that order; junction bases with no gene match: 15.

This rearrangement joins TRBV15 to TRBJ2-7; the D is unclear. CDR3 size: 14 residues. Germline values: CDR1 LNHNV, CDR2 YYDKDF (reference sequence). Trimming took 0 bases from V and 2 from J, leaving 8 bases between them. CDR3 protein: CATSRDGSAYEQYF. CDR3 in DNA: TGTGCCACCAGCAGAGATGGCAGCGCCTACGAGCAGTACTTC.

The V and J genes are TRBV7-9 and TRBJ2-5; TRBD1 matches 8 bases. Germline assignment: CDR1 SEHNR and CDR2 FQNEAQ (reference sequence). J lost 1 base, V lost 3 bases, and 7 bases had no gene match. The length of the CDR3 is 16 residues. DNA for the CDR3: TGTGCCAGCAGCTTCTCTCGGACAGGGCGCCAAGAGACCCAGTACTTC. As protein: CASSFSRTGRQETQYF.

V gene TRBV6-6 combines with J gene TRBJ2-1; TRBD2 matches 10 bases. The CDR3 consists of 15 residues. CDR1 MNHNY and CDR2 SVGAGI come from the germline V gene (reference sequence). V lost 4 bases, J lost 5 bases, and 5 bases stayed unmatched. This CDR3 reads CASSSTGTSDNEQFF. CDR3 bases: TGTGCCAGCAGTTCAACCGGGACTAGCGACAATGAGCAGTTCTTC.

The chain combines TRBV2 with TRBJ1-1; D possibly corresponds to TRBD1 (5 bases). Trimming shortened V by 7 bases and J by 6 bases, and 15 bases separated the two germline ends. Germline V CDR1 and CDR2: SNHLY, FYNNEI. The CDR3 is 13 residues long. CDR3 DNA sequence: TGTGCCAGCACATACAGCCGGGGCGCTGAAGCTTTCTTT. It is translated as CASTYSRGAEAFF. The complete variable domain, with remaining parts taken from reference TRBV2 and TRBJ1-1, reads EPEVTQTPSHQVTQMGQEVILRCVPISNHLYFYWYRQILGQKVEFLVSFYNNEISEKSEIFDDQFSVERPDGSNFTLKIRSTKLEDSAMYFCASTYSRGAEAFFGQGTRLTVV.

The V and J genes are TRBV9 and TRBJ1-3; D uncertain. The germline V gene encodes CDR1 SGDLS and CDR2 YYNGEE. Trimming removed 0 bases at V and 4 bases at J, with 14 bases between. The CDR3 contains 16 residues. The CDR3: CASSVGRGVAGNTIYF. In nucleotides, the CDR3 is TGTGCCAGCAGCGTAGGCCGGGGAGTGGCGGGAAACACCATATATTTT.

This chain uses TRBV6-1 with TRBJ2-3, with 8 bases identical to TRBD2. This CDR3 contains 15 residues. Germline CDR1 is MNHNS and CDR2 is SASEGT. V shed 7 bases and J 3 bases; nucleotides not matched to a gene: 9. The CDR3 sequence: CASTERELPTDTQYF. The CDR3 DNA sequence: TGTGCCAGCACGGAGCGGGAGCTTCCGACAGATACGCAGTATTTT.

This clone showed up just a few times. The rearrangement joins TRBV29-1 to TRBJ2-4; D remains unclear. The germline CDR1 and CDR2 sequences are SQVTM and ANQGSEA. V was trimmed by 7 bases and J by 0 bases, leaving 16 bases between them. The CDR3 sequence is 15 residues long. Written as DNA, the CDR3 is TGCAGCGCCAGCACCCGGTACCTAGCCAAAAACATTCAGTACTTC. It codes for CSASTRYLAKNIQYF.

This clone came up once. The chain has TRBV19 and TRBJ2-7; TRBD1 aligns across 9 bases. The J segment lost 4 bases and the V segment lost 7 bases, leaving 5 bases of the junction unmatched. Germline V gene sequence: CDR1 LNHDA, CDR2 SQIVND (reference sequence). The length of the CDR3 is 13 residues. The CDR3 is CASTPTGGYEQYF. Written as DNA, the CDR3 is TGTGCCAGTACTCCGACAGGGGGTTACGAGCAGTACTTC.

The chain's CDR3 is CASSLAVPGELFF. The CDR3 DNA reads as TGTGCCAGCAGCTTGGCGGTGCCCGGGGAGCTGTTTTTT. This chain links TRBV7-9 with TRBJ2-2; no clear D gene. Trimming stripped 3 bases from V and 6 bases from J, with 8 bases between. Germline loops: CDR1 SEHNR, CDR2 FQNEAQ (reference sequence). The CDR3 is 13 residues long.

For the CDR3, the DNA is TGTGCCAGCAGCTTAGCTAGCGGGAATACCTACGAGCAGTACTTC. Translated, it gives CASSLASGNTYEQYF. This chain connects TRBV11-2 to TRBJ2-7; TRBD2 matches at 9 bases. In germline, CDR1 is SGHAT, CDR2 FQNNGV. The CDR3 runs 15 residues. With V trimmed by 1 base and J by 2 bases, 3 bases remained unmatched.

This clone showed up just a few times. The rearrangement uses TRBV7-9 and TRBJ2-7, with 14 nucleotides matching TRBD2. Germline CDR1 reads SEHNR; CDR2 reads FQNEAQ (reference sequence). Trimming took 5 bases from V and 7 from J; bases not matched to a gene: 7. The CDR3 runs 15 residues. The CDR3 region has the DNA TGTGCCAGCAGCCCCCTTCGACTAGCGGGAGGGGAGCAGTACTTC. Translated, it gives CASSPLRLAGGEQYF.

Written as DNA, the CDR3 is TGTGCCAGCAGCTCACCTTCCGGGAGGGCCGTAAATGAGCAGTTCTTC. Its protein product is CASSSPSGRAVNEQFF. This sequence joins TRBV7-9 and TRBJ2-1, with TRBD2 identical over 8 bases. V gave up 4 bases and J gave up 7 bases; unmatched junction bases: 12. This CDR3 has 16 residues. The germline CDR1 and CDR2 sequences are SEHNR and FQNEAQ (reference sequence).

CDR3 sequence (DNA): TGCGCCAGCAGTGAGTCGCCGGGGTACAATGAGCAGTTCTTC. Encoded protein: CASSESPGYNEQFF. This sequence joins TRBV10-1 and TRBJ2-1, with D maybe TRBD2 (5 bases). V lost 0 bases to trimming and J lost 4 bases, with 7 bases between them. The germline V gene has CDR1 WNHNN and CDR2 SYGVQD (reference sequence). The length of the CDR3 is 14 residues.

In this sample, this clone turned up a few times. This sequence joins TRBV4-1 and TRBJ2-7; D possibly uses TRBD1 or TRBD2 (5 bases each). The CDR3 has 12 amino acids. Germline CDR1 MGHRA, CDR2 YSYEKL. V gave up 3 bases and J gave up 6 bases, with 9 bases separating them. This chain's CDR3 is CASSQVRGEQYF. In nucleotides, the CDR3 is TGCGCCAGCAGCCAGGTGAGGGGCGAGCAGTACTTC.

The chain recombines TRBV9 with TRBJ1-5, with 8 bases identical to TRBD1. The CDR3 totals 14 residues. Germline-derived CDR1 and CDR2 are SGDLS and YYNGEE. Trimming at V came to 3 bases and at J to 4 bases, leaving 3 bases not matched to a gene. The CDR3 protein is CASSGTGGNQPQHF. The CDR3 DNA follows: TGTGCCAGCAGCGGAACAGGGGGGAATCAGCCCCAGCATTTT.

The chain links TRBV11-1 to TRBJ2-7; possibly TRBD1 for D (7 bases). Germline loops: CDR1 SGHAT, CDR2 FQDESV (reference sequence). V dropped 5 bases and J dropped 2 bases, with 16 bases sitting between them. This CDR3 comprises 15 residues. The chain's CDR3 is CASSLGGQSTYEQYF. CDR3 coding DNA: TGTGCCAGCAGCCTGGGGGGACAGTCTACCTACGAGCAGTACTTC. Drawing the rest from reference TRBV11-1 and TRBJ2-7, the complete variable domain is EAEVAQSPRYKITEKSQAVAFWCDPISGHATLYWYRQILGQGPELLVQFQDESVVDDSQLPKDRFSAERLKGVDSTLKIQPAELGDSAMYLCASSLGGQSTYEQYFGPGTRLTVT.

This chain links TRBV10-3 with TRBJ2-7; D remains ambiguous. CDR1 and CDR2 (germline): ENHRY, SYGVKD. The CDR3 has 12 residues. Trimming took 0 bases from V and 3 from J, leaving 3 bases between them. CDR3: CAISESSYEQYF. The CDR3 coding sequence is TGTGCCATCAGTGAGTCCAGCTACGAGCAGTACTTC.